A single sample gave rise to the 7 T cell receptor beta chains below, sequenced in a study of control samples from healthy donors and cancer patients. Using immunoSEQ multiplex PCR, the repertoire was profiled, and TCRdb retains in-frame clones only, with some absent. The table records about 160,000 clones, 93% of them present only once. The specimen was blood. These receptor sequences come from a woman aged 55-69 years in good health.

The chain carries TRBV7-2 and TRBJ1-2; no definite D call. The V gene's germline CDR1 is SGHTA and CDR2 FQGNSA. V shed 3 bases and J shed 0 bases, with 11 bases lying between them. The CDR3 extends over 15 amino acids. CDR3 region: CASSFMRDSNYGYTF. Here the CDR3 DNA reads TGTGCCAGCAGCTTCATGAGGGATTCTAACTATGGCTACACCTTC.

V gene TRBV7-9 combines with J gene TRBJ1-4, with a weak D call TRBD1 (6 bases). V shed 3 bases and J shed 8 bases, with 13 bases lying between them. Germline loops: CDR1 SEHNR, CDR2 FQNEAQ (reference sequence). The CDR3 runs to 14 residues. CDR3 amino acids: CASSFLRGPEKLFF. As DNA, the CDR3 is TGTGCCAGCAGCTTTTTACGGGGGCCGGAAAAACTGTTTTTT.

The chain links TRBV4-2 to TRBJ1-2; D uncertain. Germline V gene lookup returns CDR1 LGHNA and CDR2 YNFKEQ. CDR3 length: 15 residues. V lost 0 bases and J lost 7, with 15 bases in between. CDR3 bases: TGTGCCAGCAGCCAAGACACCTCCGAAGTGGGTGGCTACACCTTC. It translates to CASSQDTSEVGGYTF.

J is TRBJ2-3 and V is TRBV7-2, with TRBD2 as a possible D gene (6 bases). Per germline, CDR1 SGHTA and CDR2 FQGNSA. The germline V and J ends were trimmed by 5 bases and 2 bases, with 8 bases remaining between them. The CDR3 extends over 13 amino acids. CDR3 nucleotides: TGTGCCAGCAGCAGGGACTCCACAGATACGCAGTATTTT. Translating gives CASSRDSTDTQYF.

The V and J genes are TRBV28 and TRBJ1-2, with TRBD1 matching 7 bases. Looked up from germline, CDR1 is MDHEN and CDR2 is SYDVKM. This CDR3 spans 16 amino acids. V was clipped by 3 bases and J by 4 bases; unmatched bases: 11. The CDR3 region has the DNA TGTGCCAGCAGTTTGTCACAGGGGACCGGGCGCTATGGCTACACCTTC. It codes for CASSLSQGTGRYGYTF.

The V gene is TRBV14, the J gene TRBJ2-3; 7 positions agree with TRBD1. The CDR3 has 16 residues. The trim removed 4 bases at V and 1 base at J, leaving 8 bases unmatched. Germline V CDR1 and CDR2: SGHDN, FVKESK. The CDR3 nucleotides are TGTGCCAGCAGCCCCCTCGGTGGACAGGGCACAGATACGCAGTATTTT. Translated, it gives CASSPLGGQGTDTQYF. Full variable domain (missing parts from reference TRBV14 and TRBJ2-3): EAGVTQFPSHSVIEKGQTVTLRCDPISGHDNLYWYRRVMGKEIKFLLHFVKESKQDESGMPNNRFLAERTGGTYSTLKVQPAELEDSGVYFCASSPLGGQGTDTQYFGPGTRLTVL.

The V and J genes are TRBV30 and TRBJ2-5; no reliable D call. This CDR3 is 14 amino acids long. CDR1 is GTSNPN, CDR2 SVGIG, per germline (reference sequence). Trimming stripped 4 bases from V and 1 base from J, with 13 bases between. The CDR3: CAWNYGNSQETQYF. CDR3 in DNA: TGTGCCTGGAATTACGGAAATTCCCAAGAGACCCAGTACTTC.